A selection of T cell receptor beta chains follows, all from one sample in a study of control samples from healthy donors and cancer patients. The repertoire was sequenced with immunoSEQ multiplex PCR; TCRdb's copy has only in-frame clones and lacks some. The sample carries 150,000 to 200,000 clones, around nine tenths recorded once. Material: blood. Receptors were obtained from a man aged 30-40 years in good health. The CDR3 runs from the conserved cysteine through the conserved F or W. The D gene is left open where the match is weak. Clone size is given for some rows only: seen once, a few or many times, or a class if the clone is expanded.

TRBD1,-,TRBJ1-2,TRBV19,CAITGEGTGNYGYTF,TGTGCCATCACCGGGGAAGGGACAGGGAACTATGGCTACACCTTC
-,-,TRBJ1-2,TRBV3-1/TRBV3-2,CASSQGQLYGYTF,TGTGCCAGCAGCCAAGGACAGCTCTATGGCTACACCTTC
-,-,TRBJ1-5,TRBV15,CATSRDVLGGGFNQPQHF,TGTGCCACCAGCAGAGATGTTCTGGGGGGCGGATTCAATCAGCCCCAGCATTTT
-,-,TRBJ1-5,TRBV3-1/TRBV3-2,CASSQDRVGSSNQPQHF,TGTGCCAGCAGCCAAGATCGGGTGGGATCTAGCAATCAGCCCCAGCATTTT
-,-,TRBJ1-2,TRBV5-4,CASSSRGEFGYTF,TGTGCCAGCAGCTCCCGGGGGGAGTTTGGCTACACCTTC
TRBD1,-,TRBJ2-3,TRBV15,CATSRDGTGGVTDTQYF,TGTGCCACCAGCAGAGACGGGACAGGGGGGGTCACAGATACGCAGTATTTT
TRBD1,once,TRBJ1-1,TRBV7-2,CASTVGQGLHEAFF,TGTGCCTCCACGGTCGGACAGGGGCTTCATGAAGCTTTCTTT
-,-,TRBJ1-6,TRBV5-1,CASSPRERGSYNSPLHF,TGCGCCAGCAGTCCCCGGGAGCGGGGCTCCTATAATTCACCCCTCCACTTT
-,once,TRBJ2-3,TRBV7-3,CASSFGDGKMDTQYF,TGTGCCAGCAGCTTCGGGGATGGGAAAATGGATACGCAGTATTTT
-,-,TRBJ1-6,TRBV12-3/TRBV12-4,CASRARNSPLHF,TGTGCCAGCAGGGCTCGTAATTCACCCCTCCACTTT
-,-,TRBJ2-1,TRBV6-6,CASSYSDNYNEQFF,TGTGCCAGCAGTTACTCGGACAACTACAATGAGCAGTTCTTC
-,-,TRBJ1-2,TRBV12-3/TRBV12-4,CASSSGYGYTF,TGTGCCAGCAGTTCGGGCTATGGCTACACCTTC
-,-,TRBJ1-2,TRBV4-1,CASSQARGNYGYTF,TGCGCCAGCAGCCAAGCCCGCGGGAACTATGGCTACACCTTC
-,-,TRBJ1-2,TRBV18,CASSPTVGERLYGYTF,TGTGCCAGCTCACCCACTGTGGGGGAAAGGCTCTATGGCTACACCTTC
TRBD2,-,TRBJ2-1,TRBV5-1,CASSFGRGGLNEQFF,TGCGCCAGCAGCTTCGGGAGGGGGGGCCTCAATGAGCAGTTCTTC
TRBD1,-,TRBJ2-3,TRBV9,CASSAYRGVELDTQYF,TGTGCCAGCAGCGCATACAGGGGCGTTGAGTTAGATACGCAGTATTTT
TRBD1,-,TRBJ1-1,TRBV28,CASRPTGRSMALNTEAFF,TGTGCCAGCAGACCGACAGGGAGGAGCATGGCCCTGAACACTGAAGCTTTCTTT
-,-,TRBJ2-7,TRBV5-4,CASSGVPERSYEQYF,TGTGCCAGCAGCGGGGTCCCCGAGCGCTCCTACGAGCAGTACTTC
TRBD2,-,TRBJ2-3,TRBV9,CASSVVSRGGLDTQYF,TGTGCCAGCAGCGTAGTGTCGCGGGGGGGATTAGATACGCAGTATTTT
TRBD2,-,TRBJ2-1,TRBV9,CASSTPLQSSGSYNEQFF,TGTGCCAGCAGCACCCCTTTACAGTCTAGCGGGTCGTACAATGAGCAGTTCTTC
-,-,TRBJ1-1,TRBV4-2,CASSQVDWPNTEAFF,TGTGCCAGCAGCCAAGTAGATTGGCCGAACACTGAAGCTTTCTTT
-,-,TRBJ1-1,TRBV6-5,CASIIQGITEAFF,TGTGCCAGCATTATACAGGGAATCACTGAAGCTTTCTTT
-,-,TRBJ2-7,TRBV5-1,CASSTGTGNPYEQYF,TGCGCCAGCAGCACAGGAACAGGGAATCCCTACGAGCAGTACTTC
-,-,TRBJ1-6,TRBV7-9,CASSLVSGPTTRYNSPLHF,TGTGCCAGCAGCTTAGTTTCAGGGCCCACTACTCGATATAATTCACCCCTCCACTTT
TRBD1,-,TRBJ1-4,TRBV4-2,CASSSRGPSEKLFF,TGTGCCAGCAGCTCCAGGGGGCCGAGCGAAAAACTGTTTTTT
-,-,TRBJ1-3,TRBV5-1,CASSLAGSRLGNTIYF,TGCGCCAGCAGCTTGGCCGGCAGCCGACTGGGAAACACCATATATTTT
-,-,TRBJ2-1,TRBV4-2,CASSQPPSFEQFF,TGTGCCAGCAGCCAGCCACCCTCATTTGAGCAGTTCTTC
-,-,TRBJ2-7,TRBV5-5,CASSLTGSRAYEQYF,TGTGCCAGCAGCCTAACAGGGAGTAGAGCCTACGAGCAGTACTTC
-,few,TRBJ2-2,TRBV19,CASSTSTGELFF,TGTGCCAGTAGCACGAGCACCGGGGAGCTGTTTTTT
-,once,TRBJ2-2,TRBV6-5,CASRERSPTGELFF,TGTGCCAGCAGGGAGAGGAGTCCCACCGGGGAGCTGTTTTTT
-,-,TRBJ1-5,TRBV5-5,CASSLVPEGQPQHF,TGTGCCAGCAGCTTGGTGCCGGAGGGTCAGCCCCAGCATTTT
-,-,TRBJ2-7,TRBV5-4,CASSSWPTYEQYF,TGTGCCAGCAGCTCCTGGCCCACCTACGAGCAGTACTTC
-,-,TRBJ1-4,TRBV4-1,CASSQDLQNEKLFF,TGCGCCAGCAGCCAAGATTTACAAAATGAAAAACTGTTTTTT
-,few,TRBJ1-1,TRBV6-6,CASSLLEQPMNTEAFF,TGTGCCAGCAGTTTATTGGAACAGCCTATGAACACTGAAGCTTTCTTT
TRBD2,-,TRBJ2-1,TRBV27,CASTPGLAGRNEQFF,TGTGCCAGCACCCCGGGACTAGCGGGACGCAATGAGCAGTTCTTC
-,-,TRBJ2-2,TRBV19,CASSIGFNTGELFF,TGTGCCAGTAGTATAGGCTTTAACACCGGGGAGCTGTTTTTT
TRBD2,-,TRBJ2-3,TRBV28,CASSPATSGIRDTQYF,TGTGCCAGCAGTCCCGCGACTAGCGGCATAAGAGATACGCAGTATTTT